In this sample, the clone carrying this TCR beta chain turned up many times. The data were obtained in a study of T-cell reconstitution after alpha-beta-depleted transplantation in children. Preparation of the TCRbeta library was carried out with unique molecular identifiers. Each CDR3 protein gets one entry after TCRdb re-called the PCR reads with MiXCR. The sample comprises roughly 590,000 distinct CDR3 sequences, approximately 17% of which are singletons, and 1.1% rests with the top ten. The V segment lost 2 bases and the J segment 7 bases; nucleotides outside the gene matches: 14. Germline V CDR1 and CDR2: SQVTM, ANQGSEA. CDR3 length: 16 amino acids.

Sample: PBMCs from the stem cell graft donor, taken from the stem cell graft. This sequence joins TRBV29-1 and TRBJ2-1; 7 positions agree with TRBD2. The source of this sequence is a human donor who donated a stem cell graft to a child with acute myeloid leukemia. CDR3 sequence: CSVEPTGSGDYNEQFF. The CDR3 nucleotides read TGCAGCGTTGAACCTACGGGCAGCGGGGATTATAATGAGCAGTTCTTC.